The 28 T cell receptor beta chains reported below all come from one sample, sequenced in a study of blood T cell repertoires in COVID-19. The repertoire was sequenced with immunoSEQ multiplex PCR; TCRdb's copy has only in-frame clones and lacks some. The sample includes roughly 200,000 clones, about four fifths of them seen just once. Sequencing used peripheral blood. The receptors derive from a woman aged 60-75 years with COVID-19, enrolled during active disease.

The J gene is TRBJ1-6, the V gene TRBV28; 7 bases are shared with TRBD1. Trimming removed 3 bases from V and 9 bases from J; junction bases left unmatched: 8. Germline V gives CDR1 MDHEN, CDR2 SYDVKM. This CDR3 has 15 amino acids. CDR3 bases: TGTGCCAGCAGTTTGCCGACAGGGAGTAGTTCACCCCTCCACTTT. Protein sequence: CASSLPTGSSSPLHF.

This clone was observed a few times. The chain recombines TRBV29-1 with TRBJ1-1; TRBD1 agrees at 8 bases. Germline V gives CDR1 SQVTM, CDR2 ANQGSEA. Trimming removed 5 bases from V and 4 bases from J; junction bases left unmatched: 9. The CDR3 is 14 amino acids. DNA of the CDR3: TGCAGCGTTTTGAGGGGGACAGGTATCACTGAAGCTTTCTTT. Encoded protein: CSVLRGTGITEAFF.

This chain links TRBV19 with TRBJ1-1; D possibly corresponds to TRBD1 (5 bases). Germline-derived CDR1 and CDR2 are LNHDA and SQIVND (reference sequence). V lost 2 bases and J 8 bases, leaving 12 bases between the germline ends. The CDR3 runs 13 residues. CDR3 in amino acids: CASSIWRGREAFF. Written as DNA, the CDR3 is TGTGCCAGTAGTATATGGAGGGGAAGGGAAGCTTTCTTT.

The CDR3 DNA sequence: TGTGCCAGCAGCTTAGCCCGGGAGGAAAAACTGTTTTTT. It specifies CASSLAREEKLFF. The chain links TRBV7-2 to TRBJ1-4; no clear D. CDR1 is SGHTA, CDR2 FQGNSA, per germline. V dropped 0 bases and J dropped 8 bases, with 7 bases sitting between them. This CDR3 comprises 13 residues.

This clone was seen only a few times. This sequence joins TRBV28 and TRBJ2-1; possible D gene TRBD2, 5 bases. The CDR3 is 15 residues long. Germline CDR1 is MDHEN and CDR2 is SYDVKM. The ends were cut back, 4 bases at V and 0 bases at J, with 10 bases in the middle. The CDR3 DNA is TGTGCCAGCAGTTCGACTAAGAGCTCCTACAATGAGCAGTTCTTC. Translating gives CASSSTKSSYNEQFF.

The chain couples TRBV7-2 to TRBJ2-2; D gene unclear. CDR1 SGHTA and CDR2 FQGNSA come from the germline V gene. This CDR3 comprises 12 residues. Trimming took 11 bases from V and 1 from J, leaving 8 bases between them. The CDR3 is CAEAGNTGELFF. As DNA, the CDR3 is TGTGCCGAGGCCGGGAACACCGGGGAGCTGTTTTTT.

Here the CDR3 reads CASSQIRTAGREKLFF. CDR3 in DNA: TGTGCCAGCAGCCAAATCAGGACAGCCGGACGGGAAAAACTGTTTTTT. The chain carries TRBV3-1 (or the pseudogene TRBV3-2) and TRBJ1-4, with D perhaps matching TRBD1 (6 bases). Germline CDR1 LGHDT, CDR2 YNNKEL (reference sequence). Trimming took off 2 bases at V and 8 bases at J, with 18 bases between the two ends. This CDR3 contains 16 residues.

This clone was observed once. The V call is TRBV3-1 (or the pseudogene TRBV3-2), the J call TRBJ1-1; tentatively, D is TRBD1 (5 bases). CDR1 is LGHDT and CDR2 is YNNKEL in the germline V gene (reference sequence). The CDR3 is 12 amino acids. Trimming removed 3 bases from V and 5 bases from J, with 7 bases in between. The CDR3 DNA sequence: TGTGCCAGCAGCCATGGGGGGACTGAAGCTTTCTTT. Its translation: CASSHGGTEAFF.

This clone was observed a handful of times. The chain couples TRBV5-1 to TRBJ2-3, with 14 nucleotides matching TRBD2. V was pared by 4 bases and J by 5 bases, with 9 bases of the junction left unmatched. The length of the CDR3 is 17 residues. The germline CDR1 and CDR2 sequences are SGHRS and YFSETQ. The CDR3 bases are TGCGCCAGCAGCCTCTCGACTAGCGGGGGGGCCGGAGATACGCAGTATTTT. Protein product: CASSLSTSGGAGDTQYF.

The J gene is TRBJ2-2, the V gene TRBV2; TRBD1 matches at 8 bases. CDR1 is SNHLY and CDR2 is FYNNEI in the germline V gene. The CDR3 consists of 15 residues. J lost 2 bases, V lost 8 bases, and 7 bases had no gene match. CDR3: CASGQDRDNTGELFF. The CDR3 DNA sequence: TGTGCCAGCGGACAGGACAGGGATAACACCGGGGAGCTGTTTTTT.

The chain links TRBV9 to TRBJ1-1; TRBD1 might be the D (5 bases). The CDR3 runs 14 residues. V dropped 2 bases and J dropped 1 base, with 9 bases sitting between them. Germline V gene lookup returns CDR1 SGDLS and CDR2 YYNGEE. CDR3 sequence (DNA): TGTGCCAGCAGCGTCGACAGACGGAACACTGAAGCTTTCTTT. This sequence encodes CASSVDRRNTEAFF.

The chain is built from TRBV6-5 and TRBJ2-5, with D possibly matching TRBD2 (5 bases). The CDR3 is 14 residues long. Between the trimmed V and J ends, which lost 2 bases and 4 bases, there was a span of 11 bases. Germline V gene sequence: CDR1 MNHEY, CDR2 SVGAGI. The DNA for the CDR3 is TGTGCCAGCAGTTACGGGTCTAGCTTAGAGACCCAGTACTTC. Translation: CASSYGSSLETQYF.

This chain joins TRBV6-5 and TRBJ1-2; D unresolved. The CDR3 covers 13 residues. Germline lookup yields CDR1 MNHEY and CDR2 SVGAGI. Deletions cut 4 bases from V and 5 bases from J, with 11 bases between. CDR3 bases: TGTGCCAGCAGTTTTTCCCCGCAGTATGGCTACACCTTC. Protein: CASSFSPQYGYTF.

CDR3 in amino acids: CASSLLLLAGGGGEQFF. DNA of the CDR3: TGTGCCAGCAGTTTACTTCTTCTAGCGGGGGGTGGTGGTGAGCAGTTCTTC. This chain joins TRBV28 and TRBJ2-1; 11 positions agree with TRBD2. This CDR3 contains 17 residues. The ends lost 2 bases at V and 9 bases at J; junction bases unmatched: 12. CDR1 is MDHEN and CDR2 is SYDVKM in the germline V gene.

This clone was counted between two and nine times. The chain combines TRBV9 with TRBJ2-5; 9 bases are shared with TRBD2. Trimming cost V 0 bases and J 5 bases; bases outside gene matches: 2. Germline CDR1 is SGDLS and CDR2 is YYNGEE. The CDR3 runs 14 residues. The CDR3 nucleotides are TGTGCCAGCAGCGTAGGGCTAGCGGGGGAGACCCAGTACTTC. It specifies CASSVGLAGETQYF.

The table lists this clone with a count of one. The DNA for the CDR3 is TGTGCCAGCAGTTTGACAGGGGGCTTTCCAGATACGCAGTATTTT. It codes for CASSLTGGFPDTQYF. The J gene is TRBJ2-3, the V gene TRBV28, with 10 bases fitting TRBD1. CDR3 length: 15 residues. Per germline, CDR1 MDHEN and CDR2 SYDVKM. J lost 4 bases, V lost 3 bases, and 4 bases had no gene match.

The genes are TRBV11-2 and TRBJ2-7, with D possibly TRBD1 on 6 matching bases. The CDR3 contains 15 residues. Trimming took 5 bases from V and 3 from J, leaving 17 bases between them. The germline V gene has CDR1 SGHAT and CDR2 FQNNGV. CDR3 residues: CASSPLRGSGYEQYF. The CDR3 DNA follows: TGTGCCAGCAGCCCTCTTAGGGGGTCAGGCTACGAGCAGTACTTC.

As concerns this clone: Within the sample, other DNA sequences also encode this same CDR3. CDR3 nucleotide sequence: TGTGCCAGCAGCGTAGGGACAGGGAACTATGGCTACACCTTC. Translated: CASSVGTGNYGYTF. V gene TRBV9 combines with J gene TRBJ1-2; 8 nucleotides match TRBD1. There are 14 residues in the CDR3. Germline V CDR1 and CDR2: SGDLS, YYNGEE. V shed 0 bases and J 2 bases; nucleotides not matched to a gene: 0.

This clone was seen only once. The junction shows a germline mismatch at one end, possibly a read error. The chain employs TRBV6-1 and TRBJ2-3, with 10 positions matching TRBD1. The CDR3 sequence is 17 residues long. CDR1 MNHNS and CDR2 SASEGT come from the germline V gene. CDR3: CASGDVRRDRGPDTQYF. DNA of the CDR3: TGTGCCAGCGGTGACGTACGCCGGGACAGGGGACCAGATACGCAGTATTTT.

For this clone: Within the sample, other DNA sequences also encode this same CDR3. This chain joins TRBV2 and TRBJ2-3, with 8 bases that match TRBD1. Germline lookup yields CDR1 SNHLY and CDR2 FYNNEI. V trimming: 5 bases; J trimming: 3 bases; junction bases outside the gene matches: 7. The CDR3 has 15 residues. This CDR3 is CASSLGQGLTDTQYF. CDR3 coding DNA: TGTGCCAGCAGTCTCGGACAGGGACTTACAGATACGCAGTATTTT.

This rearrangement joins TRBV5-8 to TRBJ1-4, with 12 bases identical to TRBD1. With 1 base clipped from V and 3 bases from J, the junction kept 10 bases outside the gene matches. The CDR3 runs to 19 residues. CDR1 and CDR2 from the germline V gene are SGHTS and YDEGEE. DNA of the CDR3: TGTGCCAGCAGCTTGTTGTACGGGACAGGGGGCAGACCTAATGAAAAACTGTTTTTT. Its protein is CASSLLYGTGGRPNEKLFF.

CDR3 DNA: TGTGCCAGCAGCGTAGTAGCGGGGGGGCTAAATGAGCAGTTCTTC. The encoded protein is CASSVVAGGLNEQFF. The genes are TRBV9 and TRBJ2-1; 11 positions match TRBD2. Per germline, CDR1 SGDLS and CDR2 YYNGEE. V was pared by 0 bases and J by 7 bases, with 3 bases of the junction left unmatched. The length of the CDR3 is 15 residues.

This clone was seen just once. The gene calls are TRBV7-2 and TRBJ2-5; 7 nucleotides align to TRBD2. Trimming cost V 1 base and J 2 bases; bases outside gene matches: 7. The CDR3 is made up of 16 amino acids. CDR1 SGHTA and CDR2 FQGNSA come from the germline V gene. The CDR3 coding sequence is TGTGCCAGCAGCTTAGGGGGCCCTAGCGGACAAGAGACCCAGTACTTC. Protein sequence: CASSLGGPSGQETQYF.

The chain recombines TRBV28 with TRBJ2-7; tentative D call: TRBD1 (6 bases). V shed 5 bases and J shed 3 bases, with 14 bases lying between them. Germline V gene sequence: CDR1 MDHEN, CDR2 SYDVKM. This CDR3 is 14 amino acids long. CDR3 protein: CASSPQGPLYEQYF. The CDR3, as DNA: TGTGCCAGCAGTCCACAGGGTCCCCTCTACGAGCAGTACTTC.

The V gene is TRBV7-3, the J gene TRBJ2-1; TRBD2 is a possible D gene (6 bases). Germline V gene sequence: CDR1 SGHTA, CDR2 FQGTGA. The CDR3 sequence is 18 residues long. Trimming pared 6 bases from V and 0 bases from J, leaving 21 bases between. As DNA, the CDR3 is TGTGCCAGCAGTTACCGACCAACTAGCACGAGCTCCTACAATGAGCAGTTCTTC. Protein: CASSYRPTSTSSYNEQFF.

The chain has TRBV5-6 and TRBJ2-3; 8 bases align to TRBD1. V shed 1 base, J shed 3 bases, and the junction held 7 bases outside the gene matches. The CDR3 has 16 residues. In germline, CDR1 is SGHDT, CDR2 YYEEEE. The DNA of the CDR3 is TGTGCCAGCAGCTTGTACGGGACAGGCGGGACAGATACGCAGTATTTT. Protein product: CASSLYGTGGTDTQYF. Full variable domain (remainder filled in from reference TRBV5-6 and TRBJ2-3): DAGVTQSPTHLIKTRGQQVTLRCSPKSGHDTVSWYQQALGQGPQFIFQYYEEEERQRGNFPDRFSGHQFPNYSSELNVNALLLGDSALYLCASSLYGTGGTDTQYFGPGTRLTVL.

The chain uses TRBV5-6 and TRBJ1-6; D call uncertain. Germline-derived CDR1 and CDR2 are SGHDT and YYEEEE. The V end was cut by 3 bases, the J end by 10 bases, with 23 bases between. The CDR3 runs 17 residues. The CDR3 region is CASSYDSGWVVGSPLHF. The DNA for the CDR3 is TGTGCCAGCAGCTATGACTCCGGCTGGGTGGTCGGATCACCCCTCCACTTT.

The chain is built from TRBV5-1 and TRBJ1-5, with D uncertain. The CDR3 extends over 8 amino acids. Per germline, CDR1 SGHRS and CDR2 YFSETQ. The CDR3 DNA sequence: TGCGCACCGCGGCCCCAGCATTTT. It is translated as CAPRPQHF.